The rows below give T cell receptor beta chains drawn from one sample of a study of radiation and T cells in renal cell carcinoma. Assay: immunoSEQ multiplex PCR; the TCRdb copy retains only in-frame clones and omits some. The table lists 14,000 to 15,000 clones, more than 55% of them singletons. Source: tumor tissue, taken from a patient whose treatment was nephrectomy without radiotherapy. The receptors stem from a man aged 55 to 69 with renal cell carcinoma. CDR3s include the opening cysteine and the closing phenylalanine or tryptophan. D genes are given only for firm matches. Clone size is not always given. Where it is, it says once, few, many or a class for expanded clones.

-	few	TRBJ1-1	TRBV2	TGTGCCAGCAGTCTACAGGGTGGAGGAACTGAAGCTTTCTTT	CASSLQGGGTEAFF
TRBD1	once	TRBJ2-7	TRBV27	TGTGCCAGCAGTTTAGCCGGGACAGGGTCCTACGAGCAGTACTTC	CASSLAGTGSYEQYF
TRBD1	-	TRBJ1-1	TRBV5-1	TGCGCCAGCAGGCGGGGACAGGCCGATTTTGACACTGAAGCTTTCTTT	CASRRGQADFDTEAFF
-	-	TRBJ1-2	TRBV19	TGTGCCAGTAGTAGGGGAGGGGACTATGGCTACACCTTC	CASSRGGDYGYTF
TRBD1	few	TRBJ2-5	TRBV29-1	TGCAGCGTCGGCCGTACAGGGGGCACCGAGACCCAGTACTTC	CSVGRTGGTETQYF
TRBD2	once	TRBJ2-3	TRBV28	TGTGCCAGCAGTTTATTAACCGCGGGGGGCACATATACGCAGTATTTT	CASSLLTAGGTYTQYF
-	few	TRBJ2-1	TRBV13	TGTGCCAGCAGTTCTTGGACGGCTGGCTACAATGAGCAGTTCTTC	CASSSWTAGYNEQFF
-	-	TRBJ1-6	TRBV18	TGTGCCAGCTCAACGTCGGACGGGAATTCACCCCTCCACTTT	CASSTSDGNSPLHF
-	-	TRBJ2-5	TRBV4-1	TGCGCCAGCAGCCAAAAAGAGGCGGGACACTTGGGAGAGACCCAGTACTTC	CASSQKEAGHLGETQYF
TRBD2	few	TRBJ2-7	TRBV6-6	TGTGCCAGCAGTGACACATCTAGCGGCGAGCAGTACTTC	CASSDTSSGEQYF
-	-	TRBJ2-2	TRBV27	TGTGCCAGCAGTTTATCGTGGCAGCTTAACACCGGGGAGCTGTTTTTT	CASSLSWQLNTGELFF
TRBD1	-	TRBJ2-2	TRBV19	TGTGCCATCCAGACAGGGGGGAGTGGGGAGCTGTTTTTT	CAIQTGGSGELFF
TRBD1	few	TRBJ2-5	TRBV9	TGTGCCAGCAGCGCAACACAGGGGGCAGGGGAGACCCAGTACTTC	CASSATQGAGETQYF
-	few	TRBJ1-4	TRBV11-2	TGTGCCAGCAGAAGAGCCGGGCTGGGCAGTGAAAAACTGTTTTTT	CASRRAGLGSEKLFF
TRBD1	few	TRBJ1-2	TRBV27	TGTGCCAGCAGTTCAGCGACAGGGGGCGGCTATGGCTACACCTTC	CASSSATGGGYGYTF
-	few	TRBJ1-5	TRBV19	TGTGCCAGTAGAAGAACAGGGCGAGACAGCAATCAGCCCCAGCATTTT	CASRRTGRDSNQPQHF
-	few	TRBJ1-1	TRBV29-1	TGCAGCGTAGCACCGACAGGCCCTAACACTGAAGCTTTCTTT	CSVAPTGPNTEAFF
-	-	TRBJ1-1	TRBV2	TGTGCCAGCAGGGTCTTTGAAAACACTGAAGCTTTCTTT	CASRVFENTEAFF
-	-	TRBJ2-1	TRBV28	TGTGCCAGTCATACGTCTAAGGGGGGTGAGCAGTTCTTC	CASHTSKGGEQFF
-	few	TRBJ1-1	TRBV15	TGTGCCACCAGCAGAGAACGTCTAGGAGGGTTGGGTGAAGCTTTCTTT	CATSRERLGGLGEAFF
TRBD1	few	TRBJ1-1	TRBV5-4	TGTGCCAGCAGCCCGGGACAGATGAACACTGAAGCTTTCTTT	CASSPGQMNTEAFF
TRBD2	-	TRBJ2-7	TRBV2	TGTGCCAGCAGTGAACTAGCGGGAGGCCCCTACGAGCAGTACTTC	CASSELAGGPYEQYF
-	-	TRBJ2-1	TRBV28	TGTGCCAGCAGGGTCCTGATTGGGGGAAATGAGCAGTTCTTC	CASRVLIGGNEQFF
TRBD2	few	TRBJ2-3	TRBV7-2	TGTGCCAGCAGCCAAAGCGGTAGCGGGAGGGATACGCAGTATTTT	CASSQSGSGRDTQYF
TRBD1	-	TRBJ2-7	TRBV2	TGTGCCAGACAACGGAAACAGGGGGCGGGCGAGCAGTACTTC	CARQRKQGAGEQYF
-	-	TRBJ1-1	TRBV9	TGTGCCAGCAGCCCTCGGGGGCTCGCTGAAGCTTTCTTT	CASSPRGLAEAFF
TRBD1	-	TRBJ2-2	TRBV29-1	TGCAGCGTTGATACAGGGGGTTACACCGGGGAGCTGTTTTTT	CSVDTGGYTGELFF
-	-	TRBJ2-7	TRBV19	TGTGCCAGTAGGTCCCCTAGCGTCCACGAGCAGTACTTC	CASRSPSVHEQYF
-	-	TRBJ2-2	TRBV5-1	TGCGCCAGCAGCTTGGCCGGCCTCCGGGGCACCGGGGAGCTGTTTTTT	CASSLAGLRGTGELFF
-	few	TRBJ1-1	TRBV11-2	TGTGCCAGCAGCTTAAGTACGAGGAACACTGAAGCTTTCTTT	CASSLSTRNTEAFF
-	few	TRBJ2-7	TRBV27	TGTGCCAGCAGCCTCCCACCGGACGGGATCTACGAGCAGTACTTC	CASSLPPDGIYEQYF
-	-	TRBJ2-7	TRBV11-3	TGTGCCAGCAGCTTGTTCTACGAGCAGTACTTC	CASSLFYEQYF
TRBD1	-	TRBJ2-5	TRBV10-3	TGTGCCATCAGTGAGTCAACAGGGGTCGAGACCCAGTACTTC	CAISESTGVETQYF
-	-	TRBJ1-1	TRBV28	TGTGCCAGCAGCCGCCTAAACCGGGACACCGCTCAAGCTTTCTTT	CASSRLNRDTAQAFF
-	once	TRBJ1-4	TRBV2	TGTGCCAGCAGTGAAGGGCAGAATAATGAAAAACTGTTTTTT	CASSEGQNNEKLFF
-	-	TRBJ1-1	TRBV5-6	TGTGCCAGCAGCCCGGACAGACTTCCTTACACTGAAGCTTTCTTT	CASSPDRLPYTEAFF
-	-	TRBJ1-1	TRBV6-6	TGTGCCAGCAGTAACAGGAACACTGAAGCTTTCTTT	CASSNRNTEAFF
-	-	TRBJ2-1	TRBV20-1	TGCAGTGCCTGGTCCTACAATGAGCAGTTCTTC	CSAWSYNEQFF
-	-	TRBJ2-7	TRBV18	TGTGCCAGCTCACCAACCCGGGACACCTACGAGCAGTACTTC	CASSPTRDTYEQYF
TRBD1	few	TRBJ1-4	TRBV4-2	TGTGCCAGCAGCCAAGACTGGGGACAGGGGGGCCAACTGTTTTTT	CASSQDWGQGGQLFF